The 26 T cell receptor beta chains below were found in one sample sequenced in a study of response to subunit inactivated influenza vaccine. Each CDR3 protein gets one entry after TCRdb re-called the RT-PCR reads with MiXCR. The top ten hold roughly a tenth of the sample, which has some 850,000 distinct CDR3 sequences, 18% seen once. Material: PBMCs from blood, obtained roughly 5 days after vaccination. These receptors were taken from a man between 45 and 60 years old who received an inactivated influenza vaccine.

Only a few counts were recorded for this clonotype. In DNA, the CDR3 is TGTGCCAGCAGTTTGAGGTCTGGGGACAATGAGCAGTTCTTC. Its translation is CASSLRSGDNEQFF. The V gene is TRBV12-3 or TRBV12-4, the J gene TRBJ2-1; D unresolved. Between the trimmed V and J ends, which lost 3 bases and 5 bases, there was a span of 11 bases. The CDR3 has 14 amino acids.

The chain employs TRBV20-1 and TRBJ2-5; D may match TRBD1 or TRBD2 (5 bases each). The CDR3 loop spans 13 amino acids. Germline loops: CDR1 DFQATT, CDR2 SNEGSKA (reference sequence). Trimming cost V 5 bases and J 6 bases, with 16 bases left between them. The CDR3 is CSAPLGDVKTQYF. The CDR3 DNA reads TGCAGTGCTCCCCTTGGGGACGTAAAGACCCAGTACTTC.

The rearrangement joins TRBV20-1 to TRBJ2-7; 9 bases align to TRBD1. J lost 3 bases, V lost 3 bases, and 6 bases had no gene match. The CDR3 is made up of 14 amino acids. The germline gives CDR1 DFQATT, CDR2 SNEGSKA (reference sequence). The CDR3 sequence is CSARPGQGHYEQYF. CDR3 sequence (DNA): TGCAGTGCTAGGCCGGGACAGGGCCACTACGAGCAGTACTTC.

The chain couples TRBV6-2 or TRBV6-3 to TRBJ2-3; D tentatively reads TRBD1 or TRBD2 (5 bases each). V shed 6 bases and J shed 8 bases, with 15 bases lying between them. The CDR3 consists of 13 residues. Germline V CDR1 and CDR2: MNHEY, SVGEGT. CDR3 sequence: CASRPPRGATQYF. CDR3 nucleotide sequence: TGTGCCAGCAGACCACCCCGGGGCGCTACGCAGTATTTT.

This clonotype was seen a handful of times. V usage is TRBV5-5 and J usage is TRBJ2-3; 14 nucleotides line up with TRBD2. Germline V gene data show CDR1 as SGHKS and CDR2 as YYEKEE (reference sequence). The CDR3 runs to 15 residues. V was clipped by 5 bases and J by 5 bases; unmatched bases: 4. In nucleotides, the CDR3 is TGTGCCAGCAGTCACGGGACTAGCGGGAGAGATACGCAGTATTTT. This encodes CASSHGTSGRDTQYF.

The chain combines TRBV24-1 with TRBJ2-3, with TRBD1 matching 7 bases. Germline values: CDR1 KGHDR, CDR2 SFDVKD. The CDR3 is 15 amino acids. V shed 5 bases and J 1 base; nucleotides not matched to a gene: 5. Written as DNA, the CDR3 is TGTGCCACCAGTGCCTTCGGACAGGGCACAGATACGCAGTATTTT. This translates into CATSAFGQGTDTQYF.

This rearrangement joins TRBV6-2 or TRBV6-3 to TRBJ2-2; D tentatively fits TRBD1 or TRBD2 (5 bases each). V lost 7 bases and J lost 7, with 22 bases in between. The CDR3 covers 16 residues. In germline, CDR1 is MNHEY, CDR2 SVGEGT. The CDR3 is CASTLRGRGGSGELFF. DNA of the CDR3: TGTGCCAGCACCCTACGGGGCCGCGGCGGCAGCGGGGAGCTGTTTTTT.

This clonotype was recorded many times. V usage is TRBV20-1 and J usage is TRBJ2-7, with no clear D. Deletions cut 0 bases from V and 5 bases from J, with 11 bases between. CDR1 and CDR2 from the germline V gene are DFQATT and SNEGSKA (reference sequence). This CDR3 region has 13 residues. The CDR3 DNA is TGCAGTGCTAGAGATCGGCGCGGTCACGAGCAGTACTTC. Translation: CSARDRRGHEQYF.

This clonotype was found a few times. The rearrangement joins TRBV12-3 or TRBV12-4 to TRBJ2-5; TRBD2 might be the D (6 bases). There are 15 residues in the CDR3. Trimming left V 5 bases short and J 6 bases short, with 19 bases between. Here the CDR3 reads CASSPTGGWGKTQYF. The CDR3, as DNA: TGTGCCAGCAGTCCCACAGGAGGGTGGGGGAAGACCCAGTACTTC.

The table lists this clonotype with many counts. The chain links TRBV6-1 to TRBJ2-3, with a possible D match to TRBD2 (5 bases). With 6 bases removed from V and 1 base from J, the gap between germline ends came to 14 bases. The CDR3 extends over 15 amino acids. CDR1 is MNHNS and CDR2 is SASEGT in the germline V gene. In DNA, the CDR3 is TGTGCCAGCAGGGCAAGAGGGATGGGCACAGATACGCAGTATTTT. This gives the protein CASRARGMGTDTQYF.

This clonotype was detected many times. The chain employs TRBV4-3 and TRBJ1-4; 9 bases match TRBD1. The CDR3 loop spans 16 amino acids. Looked up from germline, CDR1 is LGHNA and CDR2 is YSLEER. The junction had 12 bases not matched to a gene; V was cut back by 7 bases and J by 6 bases. For the CDR3, the DNA is TGCGCCAGCACCGCAAGAGGCCGGGACAGGGATGAAAAACTGTTTTTT. Its protein is CASTARGRDRDEKLFF.

This clonotype turned up a few times. The rearrangement uses TRBV7-3 and TRBJ2-1; 9 bases map to TRBD1. V trimming: 6 bases; J trimming: 7 bases; junction bases outside the gene matches: 13. Germline V CDR1 and CDR2: SGHTA, FQGTGA. The CDR3 covers 16 residues. CDR3 in amino acids: CASSHVIGTGRNEQFF. The CDR3 bases are TGTGCCAGCAGTCACGTTATCGGGACAGGGAGGAATGAGCAGTTCTTC.

This clonotype was seen a few times. J is TRBJ2-2 and V is TRBV20-1, with a tentative D call TRBD1 (6 bases). Germline-derived CDR1 and CDR2 are DFQATT and SNEGSKA (reference sequence). V shed 2 bases and J shed 7 bases, with 11 bases lying between them. This CDR3 comprises 13 residues. For the CDR3, the DNA is TGCAGTGCTAGACCTACAGGGTTCGGGGAGCTGTTTTTT. Translation gives CSARPTGFGELFF.

CDR3 DNA: TGTGCCAGCAGCTCCCTGACTAGCGGGAGCTCAGATACGCAGTATTTT. Residues: CASSSLTSGSSDTQYF. The chain joins TRBV5-6 to TRBJ2-3, with 12 bases aligning to TRBD2. This CDR3 spans 16 amino acids. In germline, CDR1 is SGHDT, CDR2 YYEEEE. Trimming took 3 bases from V and 4 from J; bases not matched to a gene: 6.

This chain uses TRBV12-3 or TRBV12-4 with TRBJ2-1, with TRBD1 identical over 9 bases. V shed 7 bases and J 5 bases; nucleotides not matched to a gene: 9. The CDR3 contains 15 residues. CDR3 sequence reads: CASNPGQGSHNEQFF. DNA of the CDR3: TGTGCCAGCAACCCGGGACAGGGATCCCACAATGAGCAGTTCTTC.

The chain joins TRBV4-1 to TRBJ2-5; 8 positions agree with TRBD2. The CDR3 runs to 15 residues. The germline V gene encodes CDR1 MGHRA and CDR2 YSYEKL. The V segment lost 8 bases and the J segment 3 bases; nucleotides outside the gene matches: 11. The CDR3 DNA is TGCGCCAGCGGGACTAGGTCAGGGTTAAAAGAGACCCAGTACTTC. It translates to CASGTRSGLKETQYF.

This clonotype was seen at least ten times. V usage is TRBV5-1 and J usage is TRBJ1-6, with 7 nucleotides matching TRBD1. The CDR3 extends over 13 amino acids. J lost 7 bases, V lost 4 bases, and 2 bases had no gene match. Germline loops: CDR1 SGHRS, CDR2 YFSETQ. The CDR3 DNA reads as TGCGCCAGCAGCGACAGGGAAAATTCACCCCTCCACTTT. Translating gives CASSDRENSPLHF.

This clonotype was seen only a few times. This chain uses TRBV9 with TRBJ1-6; D perhaps matches TRBD1 (6 bases). V gave up 3 bases and J gave up 9 bases, with 19 bases separating them. This CDR3 comprises 16 residues. Germline loops: CDR1 SGDLS, CDR2 YYNGEE. CDR3 DNA: TGTGCCAGCAGCGCCGAGGGGGGGGCCTTAGTTTCACCCCTCCACTTT. It translates to CASSAEGGALVSPLHF.

The chain couples TRBV6-2 or TRBV6-3 to TRBJ1-6; D is unresolved. Trimming cost V 6 bases and J 8 bases, with 8 bases left between them. Germline CDR1 and CDR2: MNHEY and SVGEGT. This CDR3 has 12 amino acids. This CDR3 reads CASSGSDSPLHF. Written as DNA, the CDR3 is TGTGCCAGCAGCGGGTCTGATTCACCCCTCCACTTT.

This clonotype was seen at least ten times. The chain employs TRBV11-2 and TRBJ1-6; TRBD1 aligns across 7 bases. V gave up 2 bases and J gave up 7 bases; unmatched junction bases: 14. The CDR3 has 18 residues. Germline V lookup: CDR1 SGHAT, CDR2 FQNNGV. This chain's CDR3 is CASSLYGVQGLWNSPLHF. The CDR3 coding sequence is TGTGCCAGCAGCTTATACGGGGTACAGGGGTTGTGGAATTCACCCCTCCACTTT. Full variable domain (rest looked up from reference TRBV11-2 and TRBJ1-6): EAGVAQSPRYKIIEKRQSVAFWCNPISGHATLYWYQQILGQGPKLLIQFQNNGVVDDSQLPKDRFSAERLKGVDSTLKIQPAKLEDSAVYLCASSLYGVQGLWNSPLHFGNGTRLTVT.

This clonotype was seen many times. The rearrangement links TRBV7-9 to TRBJ1-5; TRBD1 might be the D (5 bases). Germline CDR1 reads SEHNR; CDR2 reads FQNEAQ (reference sequence). The CDR3 spans 15 residues. Trimming removed 5 bases from V and 6 bases from J, with 17 bases in between. The CDR3 region is CASSNHPQGSQPQHF. Written as DNA, the CDR3 is TGTGCCAGCAGCAATCACCCCCAGGGATCTCAGCCCCAGCATTTT.

This clonotype was recorded a few times. The chain combines TRBV7-2 with TRBJ2-1; 12 bases match TRBD2. In germline, CDR1 is SGHTA, CDR2 FQGNSA. The CDR3 covers 15 residues. V shed 7 bases, J shed 6 bases, and the junction held 7 bases outside the gene matches. This chain's CDR3 is CASTLGLAGTNEQFF. The CDR3 coding sequence is TGTGCCAGCACCCTGGGACTAGCGGGTACCAATGAGCAGTTCTTC.

This clonotype has a handful of counts. The V gene is TRBV10-2, the J gene TRBJ2-2; 7 nucleotides agree with TRBD2. In germline, CDR1 is WSHSY, CDR2 SAAADI. V trimming: 4 bases; J trimming: 3 bases; junction bases outside the gene matches: 2. The CDR3 totals 14 residues. The CDR3 protein is CASSAGGYTGELFF. CDR3 bases: TGCGCCAGCAGTGCGGGAGGCTACACCGGGGAGCTGTTTTTT.

The rearrangement joins TRBV11-2 to TRBJ2-7; TRBD1 matches at 8 bases. This CDR3 region has 18 residues. Germline V gene data show CDR1 as SGHAT and CDR2 as FQNNGV. Germline trimming cut 5 bases from V and 1 base from J; bases unmatched to any gene: 16. The CDR3 loop reads CASSKTGTGLKSSYEQYF. CDR3 nucleotides: TGTGCCAGCAGCAAGACCGGGACAGGACTGAAAAGTTCCTACGAGCAGTACTTC.

This clonotype has a handful of counts. The chain carries TRBV20-1 and TRBJ2-3, with D perhaps assigned TRBD1 or TRBD2 (5 bases each). Trimming took off 6 bases at V and 4 bases at J, with 14 bases between the two ends. From germline, CDR1 is DFQATT and CDR2 SNEGSKA (reference sequence). The CDR3 contains 13 residues. CDR3 residues: CSARDGDADTQYF. The CDR3 nucleotides read TGCAGTGCCAGGGATGGGGACGCAGATACGCAGTATTTT.

This clonotype turned up a few times. The V and J genes are TRBV7-2 and TRBJ2-7, with TRBD1 matching 8 bases. This CDR3 has 16 amino acids. From germline, CDR1 is SGHTA and CDR2 FQGNSA. V lost 5 bases, J lost 2 bases, and 11 bases stayed unmatched. CDR3 nucleotides: TGTGCCAGCAGCCAAAGGGCCGGGACAGGAGCCTACGAGCAGTACTTC. This encodes CASSQRAGTGAYEQYF.